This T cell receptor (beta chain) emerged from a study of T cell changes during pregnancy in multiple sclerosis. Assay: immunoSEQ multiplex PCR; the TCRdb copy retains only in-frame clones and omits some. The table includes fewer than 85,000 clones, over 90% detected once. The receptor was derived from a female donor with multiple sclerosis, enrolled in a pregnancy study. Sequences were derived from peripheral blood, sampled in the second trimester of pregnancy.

CDR3 residues: CASSGPTLAGVYNEQFF. Here the CDR3 DNA reads TGTGCCAGCAGTGGTCCCACTTTAGCGGGTGTATACAATGAGCAGTTCTTC. The chain couples TRBV6-1 to TRBJ2-1, with 7 bases lining up with TRBD2. Germline CDR1 MNHNS, CDR2 SASEGT. Trimming at V came to 4 bases and at J to 4 bases, leaving 13 bases not matched to a gene. The CDR3 covers 17 residues.